A selection of T cell receptor beta chains follows, all from one sample in a study of T cell changes during pregnancy in multiple sclerosis. TCRdb keeps only in-frame clones here, not all; method: immunoSEQ multiplex PCR. This repertoire shows about 40,000 clones, roughly 91% found once; its top ten account for less than 1.5%. The sequenced material came from PBMCs (not recorded whether the cells were cultured). The receptors were sampled from a female donor with multiple sclerosis, enrolled in a pregnancy study. CDR3s include the opening cysteine and the closing phenylalanine or tryptophan. Each record gives: J gene, clone size, D gene, CDR3 length, V gene, CDR3 DNA, CDR3 protein. A D gene is named only where the DNA matches it firmly. Clone size appears in some rows only: once, few, many, or a class for an expanded clone.

j_call: TRBJ1-6; clone_size: NA; d_call: NA; cdr3_length: 13; v_call: TRBV25-1; cdr3_nt: TGTGCCCTTAAAAGGGCTGGTAATTCACCCCTCCACTTT; cdr3_aa: CALKRAGNSPLHF
j_call: TRBJ1-1; clone_size: NA; d_call: TRBD1; cdr3_length: 15; v_call: TRBV27; cdr3_nt: TGTGCCAGCAGTCCGAGGGACAGGGGAAACACTGAAGCTTTCTTT; cdr3_aa: CASSPRDRGNTEAFF
j_call: TRBJ2-2; clone_size: NA; d_call: NA; cdr3_length: 14; v_call: TRBV2; cdr3_nt: TGTGCCAGCAGTCTCTCCCTGGGAACCGGGGAGCTGTTTTTT; cdr3_aa: CASSLSLGTGELFF
j_call: TRBJ2-5; clone_size: NA; d_call: TRBD2; cdr3_length: 16; v_call: TRBV9; cdr3_nt: TGTGCCAGCAGCGGGGGACTACAGGTCACGCAAGAGACCCAGTACTTC; cdr3_aa: CASSGGLQVTQETQYF
j_call: TRBJ1-4; clone_size: NA; d_call: NA; cdr3_length: 13; v_call: TRBV5-6; cdr3_nt: TGTGCCAGCAGCCCGTGGGGGGAAGAAAAACTGTTTTTT; cdr3_aa: CASSPWGEEKLFF
j_call: TRBJ2-1; clone_size: few; d_call: TRBD1; cdr3_length: 15; v_call: TRBV6-4; cdr3_nt: TGTGCCAGCAGTGAGGGGACAGGGGGCTACAATGAGCAGTTCTTC; cdr3_aa: CASSEGTGGYNEQFF
j_call: TRBJ1-1; clone_size: NA; d_call: NA; cdr3_length: 13; v_call: TRBV5-6; cdr3_nt: TGTGCCAGCAGCTTGGTGGGACACGCTGAAGCTTTCTTT; cdr3_aa: CASSLVGHAEAFF
j_call: TRBJ2-2; clone_size: NA; d_call: NA; cdr3_length: 19; v_call: TRBV6-1; cdr3_nt: TGTGCCAGCAGTGAAACCCCCCCGTGGGGGGGCACCCTCGAAGCCGAGCTGTTTTTT; cdr3_aa: CASSETPPWGGTLEAELFF
j_call: TRBJ2-3; clone_size: once; d_call: NA; cdr3_length: 12; v_call: TRBV7-9; cdr3_nt: TGTGCCAGCAGTCCGAGGGGGGTCCAGCAGTATTTT; cdr3_aa: CASSPRGVQQYF
j_call: TRBJ2-1; clone_size: NA; d_call: TRBD2; cdr3_length: 15; v_call: TRBV27; cdr3_nt: TGTGCCAGCAGTTTGGGACTAACCAATTACAATGAGCAGTTCTTC; cdr3_aa: CASSLGLTNYNEQFF
j_call: TRBJ1-1; clone_size: once; d_call: NA; cdr3_length: 17; v_call: TRBV7-3; cdr3_nt: TGTGCCAGCAGCTTAACGGGGGTCCGTTCGGAGAACACTGAAGCTTTCTTT; cdr3_aa: CASSLTGVRSENTEAFF
j_call: TRBJ2-5; clone_size: NA; d_call: NA; cdr3_length: 13; v_call: TRBV7-9; cdr3_nt: TGTGCCAGCAGCTTAGATGCAGAAGAGACCCAGTACTTC; cdr3_aa: CASSLDAEETQYF
j_call: TRBJ2-1; clone_size: NA; d_call: NA; cdr3_length: 12; v_call: TRBV7-9; cdr3_nt: TGTGCCAGCAGCGCGACTAGCAATGAGCAGTTCTTC; cdr3_aa: CASSATSNEQFF
j_call: TRBJ1-5; clone_size: once; d_call: TRBD1; cdr3_length: 13; v_call: TRBV30; cdr3_nt: TGTGCCTGGAGACAGGGGGATTGGCAGCCCCAGCATTTT; cdr3_aa: CAWRQGDWQPQHF
j_call: TRBJ2-7; clone_size: NA; d_call: NA; cdr3_length: 14; v_call: TRBV5-6; cdr3_nt: TGTGCCAGCAGATACCGGGACGGAATGGGGGAGCAGTACTTC; cdr3_aa: CASRYRDGMGEQYF
j_call: TRBJ1-2; clone_size: few; d_call: NA; cdr3_length: 13; v_call: TRBV5-1; cdr3_nt: TGCGCCAGCAGCCCTTTAGCAGGGTATGGCTACACCTTC; cdr3_aa: CASSPLAGYGYTF
j_call: TRBJ2-3; clone_size: NA; d_call: NA; cdr3_length: 16; v_call: TRBV2; cdr3_nt: TGTGCCAGTGAGTTGATTCGCGGTTCGGACACAGATACGCAGTATTTT; cdr3_aa: CASELIRGSDTDTQYF
j_call: TRBJ2-2; clone_size: NA; d_call: TRBD2; cdr3_length: 17; v_call: TRBV9; cdr3_nt: TGTGCCAGCAGCGCTTCCACTAGCGGGAGGGACACCGGGGAGCTGTTTTTT; cdr3_aa: CASSASTSGRDTGELFF
j_call: TRBJ2-5; clone_size: NA; d_call: TRBD2; cdr3_length: 16; v_call: TRBV9; cdr3_nt: TGTGCCAGCAGCGTAGGGTCTAGCGGGAGGGAAGAGACCCAGTACTTC; cdr3_aa: CASSVGSSGREETQYF
j_call: TRBJ2-7; clone_size: NA; d_call: NA; cdr3_length: 22; v_call: TRBV21-1; cdr3_nt: TGTGCCAGCAGCAAAGTCCCTAGCGGGGTACGAGGGTCCCAGGCGGTGTCCTACGAGCAGTACTTC; cdr3_aa: CASSKVPSGVRGSQAVSYEQYF
j_call: TRBJ2-1; clone_size: NA; d_call: TRBD2; cdr3_length: 17; v_call: TRBV18; cdr3_nt: TGTGCCAGCTCACCACGGCTAGCGGGAGGGGAGTACAATGAGCAGTTCTTC; cdr3_aa: CASSPRLAGGEYNEQFF
j_call: TRBJ1-4; clone_size: few; d_call: TRBD1; cdr3_length: 15; v_call: TRBV30; cdr3_nt: TGTGCCTGGAGTGTACTGGGACAGGCCAGTGAAAAACTGTTTTTT; cdr3_aa: CAWSVLGQASEKLFF
j_call: TRBJ1-1; clone_size: NA; d_call: TRBD1; cdr3_length: 14; v_call: TRBV6-1; cdr3_nt: TGTGCCAGCAGGACAGGGGGCCTGAACACTGAAGCTTTCTTT; cdr3_aa: CASRTGGLNTEAFF
j_call: TRBJ1-2; clone_size: once; d_call: TRBD1; cdr3_length: 14; v_call: TRBV30; cdr3_nt: TGTGCCTGGATGGGGACAGGGACAAATTATGGCTACACCTTC; cdr3_aa: CAWMGTGTNYGYTF
j_call: TRBJ1-1; clone_size: NA; d_call: NA; cdr3_length: 11; v_call: TRBV4-1; cdr3_nt: TGCGCCAGCAGCCAGAACACTGAAGCTTTCTTT; cdr3_aa: CASSQNTEAFF
j_call: TRBJ1-2; clone_size: once; d_call: NA; cdr3_length: 10; v_call: TRBV30; cdr3_nt: TGTGCCTGGAGAAAGGGTGGCTACACCTTC; cdr3_aa: CAWRKGGYTF
j_call: TRBJ2-1; clone_size: NA; d_call: NA; cdr3_length: 10; v_call: TRBV7-9; cdr3_nt: TGTGCCAGCAGCCCCGGGGGGCAGTTCTTC; cdr3_aa: CASSPGGQFF
j_call: TRBJ2-7; clone_size: NA; d_call: NA; cdr3_length: 16; v_call: TRBV5-1; cdr3_nt: TGCGCCAGCAGCTTGGAGACCTACTCGCCTCCCTACGAGCAGTACTTC; cdr3_aa: CASSLETYSPPYEQYF
j_call: TRBJ2-1; clone_size: NA; d_call: TRBD2; cdr3_length: 15; v_call: TRBV6-5; cdr3_nt: TGTGCCAGCAGTCCCTCTAGCGGTTCCTACAATGAGCAGTTCTTC; cdr3_aa: CASSPSSGSYNEQFF
j_call: TRBJ2-1; clone_size: NA; d_call: TRBD2; cdr3_length: 13; v_call: TRBV7-2; cdr3_nt: TGTGCCAGCTCTAGCGGGATGTACAATGAGCAGTTCTTC; cdr3_aa: CASSSGMYNEQFF
j_call: TRBJ2-7; clone_size: NA; d_call: TRBD2; cdr3_length: 14; v_call: TRBV27; cdr3_nt: TGTGCCAGCAGTTGGGCGGGGGGGGCCTACGAGCAGTACTTC; cdr3_aa: CASSWAGGAYEQYF
j_call: TRBJ2-3; clone_size: once; d_call: NA; cdr3_length: 14; v_call: TRBV6-5; cdr3_nt: TGTGCCAGCTCGGACTCTCTGAGCACAGATACGCAGTATTTT; cdr3_aa: CASSDSLSTDTQYF
j_call: TRBJ2-1; clone_size: NA; d_call: TRBD2; cdr3_length: 15; v_call: TRBV5-1; cdr3_nt: TGCGCCAGCAGCTTGGCTACTAGCGCCGAGGGTGAGCAGTTCTTC; cdr3_aa: CASSLATSAEGEQFF
j_call: TRBJ2-7; clone_size: NA; d_call: NA; cdr3_length: 11; v_call: TRBV30; cdr3_nt: TGTGCCTGGAGCGGGGCTGGAGAGCAGTACTTC; cdr3_aa: CAWSGAGEQYF
j_call: TRBJ2-5; clone_size: NA; d_call: NA; cdr3_length: 14; v_call: TRBV13; cdr3_nt: TGTGCCAGCAGGGGTACGGAGTACCAAGAGACCCAGTACTTC; cdr3_aa: CASRGTEYQETQYF
j_call: TRBJ2-2; clone_size: NA; d_call: NA; cdr3_length: 12; v_call: TRBV19; cdr3_nt: TGTGCCAGTAAACAGGGTTCCGGGGAGCTGTTTTTT; cdr3_aa: CASKQGSGELFF
j_call: TRBJ2-7; clone_size: NA; d_call: NA; cdr3_length: 12; v_call: TRBV11-2; cdr3_nt: TGTGCCAGCAGCCCGAGTACATACGAGCAGTACTTC; cdr3_aa: CASSPSTYEQYF
j_call: TRBJ1-1; clone_size: NA; d_call: NA; cdr3_length: 12; v_call: TRBV4-1; cdr3_nt: TGCGCCAGCAGCCAAGGGGCAGGGAGTGTAATCTTT; cdr3_aa: CASSQGAGSVIF
j_call: TRBJ2-1; clone_size: NA; d_call: TRBD2; cdr3_length: 16; v_call: TRBV4-1; cdr3_nt: TGCGCCAGCAGCCCGGGGGTGGCGGGAGCCCATGATGAGCAGTTCTTC; cdr3_aa: CASSPGVAGAHDEQFF
j_call: TRBJ2-3; clone_size: NA; d_call: NA; cdr3_length: 14; v_call: TRBV28; cdr3_nt: TGTGCCAGCAGCTCTTACGGGGGCCCAGATACGCAGTATTTT; cdr3_aa: CASSSYGGPDTQYF
j_call: TRBJ1-2; clone_size: NA; d_call: NA; cdr3_length: 13; v_call: TRBV9; cdr3_nt: TGTGCCAGCAGCGTAGGAGGGGTCTATGGCTACACCTTC; cdr3_aa: CASSVGGVYGYTF
j_call: TRBJ2-7; clone_size: NA; d_call: TRBD2; cdr3_length: 15; v_call: TRBV5-4; cdr3_nt: TGTGCCAGCAGCTTGCCGACTAGCGGGAGTTACGAGCAGTACTTC; cdr3_aa: CASSLPTSGSYEQYF
j_call: TRBJ2-5; clone_size: NA; d_call: NA; cdr3_length: 14; v_call: TRBV7-9; cdr3_nt: TGTGCCAGCAGCCCCTACCCCCGGAAAGAGACCCAGTACTTC; cdr3_aa: CASSPYPRKETQYF
j_call: TRBJ2-3; clone_size: NA; d_call: NA; cdr3_length: 16; v_call: TRBV4-2; cdr3_nt: TGTGCCAGCAGCCAAGATAACGCTCCAGAAACAGATACGCAGTATTTT; cdr3_aa: CASSQDNAPETDTQYF
j_call: TRBJ1-1; clone_size: NA; d_call: NA; cdr3_length: 13; v_call: TRBV28; cdr3_nt: TGTGCCAGCAGTTTAACGGGGAACACTGAAGCTTTCTTT; cdr3_aa: CASSLTGNTEAFF
j_call: TRBJ1-4; clone_size: NA; d_call: NA; cdr3_length: 15; v_call: TRBV4-1; cdr3_nt: TGCGCCAGCGGTCACGCAGGGCGTACTAATGAAAAACTGTTTTTT; cdr3_aa: CASGHAGRTNEKLFF
j_call: TRBJ2-7; clone_size: few; d_call: TRBD2; cdr3_length: 14; v_call: TRBV6-4; cdr3_nt: TGTGCCAGCAGTCCTAGCGGGAGTATCTACGAGCAGTACTTC; cdr3_aa: CASSPSGSIYEQYF
j_call: TRBJ2-2; clone_size: once; d_call: TRBD2; cdr3_length: 17; v_call: TRBV6-1; cdr3_nt: TGTGCCAGCAGTGATCAAGCGGGACTTGCGAACACCGGGGAGCTGTTTTTT; cdr3_aa: CASSDQAGLANTGELFF
j_call: TRBJ2-7; clone_size: NA; d_call: TRBD2; cdr3_length: 14; v_call: TRBV9; cdr3_nt: TGTGCCAGCAGCTCCGGGACTAGCGGGCTTCGGCAGTACTTC; cdr3_aa: CASSSGTSGLRQYF
j_call: TRBJ1-4; clone_size: NA; d_call: NA; cdr3_length: 17; v_call: TRBV5-1; cdr3_nt: TGCGCCAGCAGCTTGGGTTATAGAATACACGCTAATGAAAAACTGTTTTTT; cdr3_aa: CASSLGYRIHANEKLFF
j_call: TRBJ2-1; clone_size: NA; d_call: NA; cdr3_length: 14; v_call: TRBV19; cdr3_nt: TGTGCCAGTAGTCTTTCATCCGCTTACAATGAGCAGTTCTTC; cdr3_aa: CASSLSSAYNEQFF
j_call: TRBJ2-2; clone_size: NA; d_call: TRBD2; cdr3_length: 17; v_call: TRBV11-2; cdr3_nt: TGTGCCAGCAGCCGAAAGGGGGCTAGCGGGATGTCCGGGGAGCTGTTTTTT; cdr3_aa: CASSRKGASGMSGELFF
j_call: TRBJ1-5; clone_size: NA; d_call: NA; cdr3_length: 16; v_call: TRBV10-3; cdr3_nt: TGTGCCATCGCCGTGGGCTCTTCAGAGGGGATAGGGCCCCAGCATTTT; cdr3_aa: CAIAVGSSEGIGPQHF
j_call: TRBJ2-7; clone_size: NA; d_call: TRBD1; cdr3_length: 14; v_call: TRBV7-9; cdr3_nt: TGTGCCAGCAGCCCCGGACAGGGCTGGGACGAGCAGTACTTC; cdr3_aa: CASSPGQGWDEQYF
j_call: TRBJ1-1; clone_size: few; d_call: NA; cdr3_length: 14; v_call: TRBV5-4; cdr3_nt: TGTGCCAGCAGCTTGCGGGGCTCGATCACTGAAGCTTTCTTT; cdr3_aa: CASSLRGSITEAFF
j_call: TRBJ1-1; clone_size: NA; d_call: NA; cdr3_length: 11; v_call: TRBV30; cdr3_nt: TGTGCCTGGAATAGGGACACTGAAGCTTTCTTT; cdr3_aa: CAWNRDTEAFF
j_call: TRBJ1-1; clone_size: NA; d_call: TRBD1; cdr3_length: 12; v_call: TRBV10-1; cdr3_nt: TGCGCCAGCAGTGACCAGGGGGAGGAAGCTTTCTTT; cdr3_aa: CASSDQGEEAFF
j_call: TRBJ1-1; clone_size: once; d_call: NA; cdr3_length: 12; v_call: TRBV28; cdr3_nt: TGTGCCAGCAGAATAAGGGCCCGTGAAGCTTTCTTT; cdr3_aa: CASRIRAREAFF
j_call: TRBJ2-1; clone_size: NA; d_call: NA; cdr3_length: 12; v_call: TRBV5-4; cdr3_nt: TGTGCCAGCAGCTTTGGGTCAACGAGCGAGTTCTTC; cdr3_aa: CASSFGSTSEFF